The entry below describes one T cell receptor beta chain. Its cognate antigen is unknown. V shed 5 bases, J shed 6 bases, and the junction held 4 bases outside the gene matches. CDR3 length: 13 residues. Memory CD4+ T cells were sorted as CD4+CD45RO+CD25- cells. TRBV12-4/TRBJ1-2 clonotypes were amplified with adaptor-ligated barcode primers. TCRdb independently ran MiXCR on the multiplex PCR reads; one entry per CDR3 protein. The sample contains about 180 distinct CDR3 sequences, about 15% of which appear only once. Whole-study results and caveats: In terms of TCR gene usage, tumor memory CD4+ T cells clustered together with blood and lymph node memory CD4+ cells, as well as with lymph node naive CD4+ cells. Tumor Tregs overlapped most with tumor, then blood, naive CD4+ cells.

The rearrangement links TRBV12-3 or TRBV12-4 to TRBJ1-2; 9 bases fit TRBD1. Sequencing input: memory CD4+ T cells sorted from blood. Subset noted: memory CD4+ T cells, CD4+CD45RO+CD25-. This TCR derives from a female donor with breast cancer. The CDR3 DNA reads TGTGCCAGCAGTCCCGGGACAGGGCATGGCTACACCTTC. Its protein product is CASSPGTGHGYTF.